Below are 8 T cell receptor beta chains sequenced from a single sample in a study of a mutant IDH1 vaccine in newly diagnosed glioma. The repertoire was sequenced with immunoSEQ multiplex PCR; TCRdb's copy has only in-frame clones and lacks some. The table records about 68,000 clones, less than 90% of them present only once. The time point denotes: week 35, safety follow-up. Every single dose of the vaccine, 300 ug of mutant IDH1 20-mer peptide, came with topical imiquimod. Their recognized antigens are unknown. Sequencing was performed on PBMCs, taken from a glioma patient whose treatment included an IDH1 peptide vaccine. The receptors stem from a man between 18 and 35 years old with glioma.

The rearrangement links TRBV7-9 to TRBJ1-2, with TRBD1 matching over 7 bases. The ends lost 6 bases at V and 6 bases at J; junction bases unmatched: 4. This CDR3 spans 12 amino acids. Germline loops: CDR1 SEHNR, CDR2 FQNEAQ (reference sequence). The CDR3 protein is CASRATGDGYTF. The CDR3, as DNA: TGTGCCAGCAGGGCCACAGGGGATGGCTACACCTTC.

Points on this clone: In the same sample, other DNA sequences code for this CDR3. This chain connects TRBV11-2 to TRBJ1-1, with no clear D. Trimming cost V 5 bases and J 2 bases, with 3 bases left between them. CDR1 is SGHAT, CDR2 FQNNGV, per germline. The length of the CDR3 is 11 residues. CDR3 loop: CASSLNTEAFF. CDR3 nucleotides: TGTGCCAGCAGCCTTAACACTGAAGCTTTCTTT.

V and J are TRBV7-9 and TRBJ1-2; a possible D gene is TRBD1 (5 bases). Germline CDR1 and CDR2: SEHNR and FQNEAQ (reference sequence). Trimming removed 6 bases at V and 0 bases at J, with 23 bases between. The CDR3 contains 18 residues. DNA for the CDR3: TGTGCCAGCAGTTCTAAAGGGACGGAACAGATCTCTAACTATGGCTACACCTTC. Its protein product is CASSSKGTEQISNYGYTF.

This chain uses TRBV6-6 with TRBJ2-1; the match to TRBD2 covers 8 bases. CDR1 and CDR2 (germline): MNHNY, SVGAGI (reference sequence). CDR3 length: 15 residues. J gave up 5 bases and V 2 bases, and 5 bases lay outside the gene matches. CDR3 sequence: CASSYGPGGDNEQFF. For the CDR3, the DNA is TGTGCCAGCAGTTACGGTCCGGGGGGGGACAATGAGCAGTTCTTC.

The chain employs TRBV5-1 and TRBJ1-4; D is perhaps TRBD1 (6 bases). Germline V gives CDR1 SGHRS, CDR2 YFSETQ. Trimming took off 1 base at V and 10 bases at J, with 14 bases between the two ends. The CDR3 extends over 14 amino acids. CDR3 bases: TGCGCCAGCAGCTTGTCAGGGGAGTTGACAAAACTGTTTTTT. Protein sequence: CASSLSGELTKLFF. Variable domain in full (rest from reference TRBV5-1 and TRBJ1-4): KAGVTQTPRYLIKTRGQQVTLSCSPISGHRSVSWYQQTPGQGLQFLFEYFSETQRNKGNFPGRFSGRQFSNSRSEMNVSTLELGDSALYLCASSLSGELTKLFFGSGTQLSVL.

In its sample, this clone was seen a few times. The V call is TRBV29-1, the J call TRBJ1-5; D remains unclear. The germline gives CDR1 SQVTM, CDR2 ANQGSEA. V was cut by 7 bases and J by 4 bases, with 14 bases left in between. The CDR3 contains 13 residues. DNA of the CDR3: TGCAGCGCACAGACTCAACCGAATCAGCCCCAGCATTTT. Encoded protein: CSAQTQPNQPQHF.

The chain has TRBV7-9 and TRBJ2-7, with D unclear. The CDR3 contains 14 residues. With 4 bases removed from V and 1 base from J, the gap between germline ends came to 11 bases. From germline, CDR1 is SEHNR and CDR2 FQNEAQ (reference sequence). The chain's CDR3 is CASSSPYDSYEQYF. In DNA form, the CDR3 reads TGTGCCAGCAGCTCTCCCTACGATTCCTACGAGCAGTACTTC.

The chain carries TRBV15 and TRBJ2-7; tentative D call: TRBD1 (6 bases). Trimming shortened V by 1 base and J by 3 bases, and 16 bases separated the two germline ends. Germline V gene sequence: CDR1 LNHNV, CDR2 YYDKDF (reference sequence). The CDR3 loop spans 16 amino acids. The CDR3 nucleotides are TGTGCCACCAGCAGAGCTACAGGGCCCTCAATCTACGAGCAGTACTTC. This translates into CATSRATGPSIYEQYF.